The 10 T cell receptor beta chains reported below all come from one sample, sequenced in a study of cytomegalovirus exposure and HLA in healthy donors (dated by TCRdb to about 2017). The method behind the library was the immunoSEQ multiplex PCR assay. The multiplex PCR relied on a mix of 60 forward primers for TCR Vbeta segments and 13 reverse primers for TCR Jbeta segments. Here the immuneACCESS table is served through TCRdb, limited to in-frame sequences with V and J called. Missing clones are a known gap in these copies; in checked studies unresolved V genes cover under half, and the rest lacks a known reason. The sample has 100,000 to 150,000 clones on record, roughly 80% of them singletons. The top ten constitute 1.2% of the sample. Input material: PBMCs. These receptors were taken from a boy aged 5 to 17 in good health and CMV-seronegative.

The chain uses TRBV7-9 and TRBJ2-2; 7 positions agree with TRBD2. CDR1 is SEHNR and CDR2 is FQNEAQ in the germline V gene (reference sequence). The CDR3 is 14 residues long. V shed 5 bases, J shed 5 bases, and the junction held 5 bases outside the gene matches. CDR3: CASSTVGGTGELFF. The CDR3 region has the DNA TGTGCCAGCAGCACCGTCGGGGGGACCGGGGAGCTGTTTTTT. The whole variable domain, filled in from reference TRBV7-9 and TRBJ2-2, reads DTGVSQNPRHKITKRGQNVTFRCDPISEHNRLYWYRQTLGQGPEFLTYFQNEAQLEKSRLLSDRFSAERPKGSFSTLEIQRTEQGDSAMYLCASSTVGGTGELFFGEGSRLTVL.

This chain uses TRBV11-2 with TRBJ2-7, with TRBD2 identical over 13 bases. V dropped 3 bases and J dropped 4; count of bases not matched to a gene: 3. Looked up from germline, CDR1 is SGHAT and CDR2 is FQNNGV. This CDR3 region has 15 residues. The CDR3 DNA is TGTGCCAGCAGCTTGGGGACTAGCGGGATATACGAGCAGTACTTC. It codes for CASSLGTSGIYEQYF. The whole variable domain, remainder taken from reference TRBV11-2 and TRBJ2-7, is EAGVAQSPRYKIIEKRQSVAFWCNPISGHATLYWYQQILGQGPKLLIQFQNNGVVDDSQLPKDRFSAERLKGVDSTLKIQPAKLEDSAVYLCASSLGTSGIYEQYFGPGTRLTVT.

In this sample, this clone turned up a few times. The rearrangement links TRBV7-9 to TRBJ2-7; D is possibly TRBD2 (6 bases). The CDR3 spans 16 residues. Germline V gives CDR1 SEHNR, CDR2 FQNEAQ (reference sequence). The V gene lost 1 base and the J gene lost 2 bases, with 15 bases spanning the gap. CDR3: CASSLDTAGPPYEQYF. CDR3 sequence (DNA): TGTGCCAGCAGCTTAGATACGGCGGGGCCCCCCTACGAGCAGTACTTC.

The chain recombines TRBV2 with TRBJ2-2, with no clear D. The CDR3 contains 12 residues. The germline V gene has CDR1 SNHLY and CDR2 FYNNEI. V gave up 6 bases and J gave up 2 bases, with 4 bases separating them. CDR3 nucleotide sequence: TGTGCCAGCAGGGGCAACACCGGGGAGCTGTTTTTT. Translating it yields CASRGNTGELFF. The variable domain in full, completed from reference TRBV2 and TRBJ2-2, reads EPEVTQTPSHQVTQMGQEVILRCVPISNHLYFYWYRQILGQKVEFLVSFYNNEISEKSEIFDDQFSVERPDGSNFTLKIRSTKLEDSAMYFCASRGNTGELFFGEGSRLTVL.

The J gene is TRBJ2-7, the V gene TRBV4-2, with D hard to call. The CDR3 sequence is 15 residues long. Germline V gene lookup returns CDR1 LGHNA and CDR2 YNFKEQ. With 0 bases removed from V and 5 bases from J, the gap between germline ends came to 14 bases. CDR3 sequence: CASSQEAQAQDEQYF. The CDR3 DNA reads TGTGCCAGCAGCCAAGAGGCCCAGGCCCAGGACGAGCAGTACTTC.

The chain employs TRBV9 and TRBJ1-2; the D gene is possibly TRBD1 (6 bases). Germline CDR1 reads SGDLS; CDR2 reads YYNGEE. V lost 6 bases, J lost 4 bases, and 19 bases lay in between. The CDR3 covers 15 residues. The CDR3 sequence is CASNAGGAIGYGYTF. The CDR3 region has the DNA TGTGCCAGCAACGCGGGGGGGGCTATAGGCTATGGCTACACCTTC.

This clone was seen a single time. The rearrangement joins TRBV7-7 to TRBJ2-1; 9 positions agree with TRBD2. Germline V gene sequence: CDR1 SSHAT, CDR2 FNYEAQ (reference sequence). The CDR3 runs 15 residues. J gave up 4 bases and V 6 bases, and 7 bases lay outside the gene matches. The CDR3 bases are TGTGCCAGCAGTCCGACTAGCGGCCTGTACAATGAGCAGTTCTTC. Translation: CASSPTSGLYNEQFF.

The J gene is TRBJ1-1, the V gene TRBV30, with 7 bases matching TRBD1. The CDR3 is made up of 15 amino acids. The germline CDR1 and CDR2 sequences are GTSNPN and SVGIG (reference sequence). Unmatched junction bases numbered 11, after V lost 4 bases and J lost 3 bases. CDR3 residues: CAWKQDKGAYTEAFF. The CDR3 coding sequence is TGTGCCTGGAAACAGGATAAGGGGGCGTACACTGAAGCTTTCTTT. The full variable domain, completed using reference TRBV30 and TRBJ1-1, is SQTIHQWPATLVQPVGSPLSLECTVEGTSNPNLYWYRQAAGRGLQLLFYSVGIGQISSEVPQNLSASRPQDRQFILSSKKLLLSDSGFYLCAWKQDKGAYTEAFFGQGTRLTVV.

This chain uses TRBV6-6 with TRBJ1-6; D ambiguous. The CDR3 runs to 14 residues. Trimming stripped 5 bases from V and 7 bases from J, with 12 bases between. The germline V gene has CDR1 MNHNY and CDR2 SVGAGI (reference sequence). This chain's CDR3 is CASSDGLTNSPLHF. CDR3 bases: TGTGCCAGCAGTGACGGACTCACCAATTCACCCCTCCACTTT.

The chain couples TRBV6-5 to TRBJ1-2; 10 nucleotides match TRBD1. This CDR3 is 14 amino acids long. Germline lookup yields CDR1 MNHEY and CDR2 SVGAGI. V was clipped by 0 bases and J by 5 bases; unmatched bases: 0. The chain's CDR3 is CASSYSDRGYGYTF. For the CDR3, the DNA is TGTGCCAGCAGTTACTCGGACAGGGGGTATGGCTACACCTTC.